Listed here are 13 T cell receptor beta chains from one sample, sequenced in a study of a mutant IDH1 vaccine in newly diagnosed glioma. Time point denoted: week 5, during vaccination. Doses comprised 300 ug of mutant IDH1 20-mer peptide each, plus topical imiquimod. Which antigens these TCRs recognize remains unknown. This table comes from immunoSEQ multiplex PCR, and its TCRdb copy is limited to in-frame clones, with some not included. The data contain roughly 51,000 clones, approximately 80% of them singletons. The sequencing here drew on PBMCs, taken from a glioma patient whose treatment included an IDH1 peptide vaccine. All receptors derive from a woman younger than 30 with glioma. Some clones in this sample may be carry-over from other donors' samples.

The V and J genes are TRBV29-1 and TRBJ2-1; D is ambiguous. The CDR3 is 11 amino acids. Trimming removed 3 bases from V and 4 bases from J, with 4 bases in between. From germline, CDR1 is SQVTM and CDR2 ANQGSEA. The CDR3, as DNA: TGCAGCGTTGAGAAGTACAATGAGCAGTTCTTC. It specifies CSVEKYNEQFF.

This chain connects TRBV9 to TRBJ2-7; D uncertain. The CDR3 contains 16 residues. Trimming left V 0 bases short and J 5 bases short, with 18 bases between. Germline V gives CDR1 SGDLS, CDR2 YYNGEE. In DNA form, the CDR3 reads TGTGCCAGCAGCGTAGCCTTCTCCCCTTCCTTAGACGAGCAGTACTTC. As protein: CASSVAFSPSLDEQYF.

The chain couples TRBV29-1 to TRBJ1-1, with D possibly TRBD1 on 5 matching bases. V was shortened by 6 bases and J by 8 bases, with 22 bases between the two germline ends. Germline-derived CDR1 and CDR2 are SQVTM and ANQGSEA. The CDR3 is made up of 14 amino acids. The CDR3 loop reads CSVKEGIGGSEAFF. CDR3 DNA sequence: TGCAGCGTGAAAGAGGGGATCGGAGGATCGGAAGCTTTCTTT.

The rearrangement uses TRBV6-1 and TRBJ1-6; 9 bases line up with TRBD1. V lost 1 base and J lost 10; bases outside the gene matches: 5. This CDR3 has 15 amino acids. The germline V gene has CDR1 MNHNS and CDR2 SASEGT. The CDR3 bases are TGTGCCAGCAGTGAAGTGGGACAGGGCCAATCACCCCTCCACTTT. Protein: CASSEVGQGQSPLHF.

The V call is TRBV7-7, the J call TRBJ1-3; D unresolved. The CDR3 consists of 14 residues. The V gene lost 2 bases and the J gene lost 4 bases, with 9 bases spanning the gap. Germline-derived CDR1 and CDR2 are SSHAT and FNYEAQ (reference sequence). The DNA for the CDR3 is TGTGCCAGCAGCTTATCCCCACCAGGAAACACCATATATTTT. It translates to CASSLSPPGNTIYF.

The chain combines TRBV25-1 with TRBJ1-1, with 8 bases lining up with TRBD1. Trimming cost V 7 bases and J 5 bases; bases outside gene matches: 6. The CDR3 sequence is 13 residues long. Germline values: CDR1 MGHDK, CDR2 SYGVNS. CDR3 sequence (DNA): TGTGCCAGCACCAGGACAGGGAGGACTGAAGCTTTCTTT. This encodes CASTRTGRTEAFF.

This clone was picked up one time. The chain recombines TRBV6-1 with TRBJ1-1; TRBD1 might be the D (5 bases). V dropped 2 bases and J dropped 11 bases, with 18 bases sitting between them. The CDR3 is 14 amino acids. In germline, CDR1 is MNHNS, CDR2 SASEGT. The CDR3 is CASSELGTSGLAFF. CDR3 in DNA: TGTGCCAGCAGTGAATTGGGGACGTCCGGGTTGGCTTTCTTT.

This clone was found a few times. The V call is TRBV7-2, the J call TRBJ2-5; D is possibly TRBD1 (5 bases). The DNA matches TRBJ2-7 better at its end, which makes the J call doubtful. This CDR3 contains 13 residues. From germline, CDR1 is SGHTA and CDR2 FQGNSA. Here the CDR3 reads CASSFGASYEQYF. The CDR3 nucleotides are TGTGCCAGCAGCTTTGGGGCCTCCTACGAGCAGTACTTC.

The chain has TRBV5-6 and TRBJ1-2; tentatively, D is TRBD1 (6 bases). This CDR3 region has 13 residues. Trimming left V 0 bases short and J 8 bases short, with 11 bases between. Germline V gene lookup returns CDR1 SGHDT and CDR2 YYEEEE. The CDR3 DNA follows: TGTGCCAGCAGCTTGGTGGGGGCGGAGGGCTACACCTTC. It specifies CASSLVGAEGYTF.

V usage is TRBV25-1 and J usage is TRBJ2-1; 7 positions match TRBD2. The CDR3 totals 15 residues. From germline, CDR1 is MGHDK and CDR2 SYGVNS. The trim removed 4 bases at V and 4 bases at J, leaving 7 bases unmatched. The CDR3 sequence: CASSGGTNLYNEQFF. CDR3 DNA sequence: TGTGCCAGCAGTGGGGGGACTAACCTATACAATGAGCAGTTCTTC.

The rearrangement uses TRBV5-6 and TRBJ1-1; tentative D call: TRBD1 (5 bases). The CDR3 has 13 residues. V was cut by 0 bases and J by 11 bases, with 14 bases left in between. In germline, CDR1 is SGHDT, CDR2 YYEEEE. CDR3 residues: CASSLGAARVAFF. The CDR3 DNA reads TGTGCCAGCAGCTTGGGGGCCGCCAGGGTTGCTTTCTTT.

This sequence joins TRBV7-8 and TRBJ1-1; 7 bases fit TRBD1. Germline values: CDR1 SGHVS, CDR2 FQNEAQ. With V trimmed by 6 bases and J by 0 bases, 7 bases remained unmatched. The CDR3 contains 15 residues. CDR3 region: CASRTTGTVNTEAFF. Written as DNA, the CDR3 is TGTGCCAGCAGAACAACCGGGACAGTGAACACTGAAGCTTTCTTT.

In its sample, this clone was seen once. The chain recombines TRBV5-4 with TRBJ2-7, with 15 bases matching TRBD2. The CDR3 has 16 amino acids. Germline lookup yields CDR1 SGHNT and CDR2 YYREEE (reference sequence). Trimming cost V 4 bases and J 3 bases; bases outside gene matches: 5. The CDR3 region is CASSGTSGGRIYEQYF. CDR3 nucleotide sequence: TGTGCCAGCAGCGGGACTAGCGGGGGGCGGATCTACGAGCAGTACTTC.